This is a list of T cell receptor beta chains from one sample in a study of blood T cell repertoires in COVID-19. Measured with immunoSEQ multiplex PCR; TCRdb has only the in-frame clones, and not every one. The sample includes about 49,000 clones, approximately 80% of them seen just once. The sample was peripheral blood. These receptors all come from a woman aged 55-69 years with acute or convalescent COVID-19. CDR3s include the opening cysteine and the closing phenylalanine or tryptophan. The D gene is left open where the match is weak. Only some rows state a clone size, as once, few, many or a class for expanded clones.

clone size: NA; J gene: TRBJ2-2; D gene: NA; V gene: TRBV12-3/TRBV12-4; CDR3 DNA: TGTGCCAGCAGTATGAGCACCGGGGAGCTGTTTTTT; CDR3 protein: CASSMSTGELFF
clone size: NA; J gene: TRBJ1-1; D gene: NA; V gene: TRBV7-9; CDR3 DNA: TGTGCCAGCAGCTGGCACACCCCGGGCACTGAAGCTTTCTTT; CDR3 protein: CASSWHTPGTEAFF
clone size: NA; J gene: TRBJ2-1; D gene: NA; V gene: TRBV9; CDR3 DNA: TGTGCCAGCAGCGTAGAGGGGTTCAGTGAGCAGTTCTTC; CDR3 protein: CASSVEGFSEQFF
clone size: NA; J gene: TRBJ1-5; D gene: TRBD1; V gene: TRBV28; CDR3 DNA: TGTGCCAGCAATACAGGGGCGGGCAATCAGCCCCAGCATTTT; CDR3 protein: CASNTGAGNQPQHF
clone size: NA; J gene: TRBJ1-6; D gene: NA; V gene: TRBV20-1; CDR3 DNA: TGCAGTGCTAGTGCCGGGTCTTATTCACCCCTCCACTTT; CDR3 protein: CSASAGSYSPLHF
clone size: NA; J gene: TRBJ1-3; D gene: NA; V gene: TRBV3-1/TRBV3-2; CDR3 DNA: TGTGCCAGCAGCCCGAGGGTGAGCTCTGGAAACACCATATATTTT; CDR3 protein: CASSPRVSSGNTIYF
clone size: NA; J gene: TRBJ1-5; D gene: TRBD1; V gene: TRBV18; CDR3 DNA: TGTGCCAGCTCACCACTTTCAGGACAGGGTCTTCAGCCCCAGCATTTT; CDR3 protein: CASSPLSGQGLQPQHF
clone size: NA; J gene: TRBJ2-7; D gene: TRBD1; V gene: TRBV9; CDR3 DNA: TGTGCCAGCAGCACCCAGACAGGGTCCTCCTACGAGCAGTACTTC; CDR3 protein: CASSTQTGSSYEQYF
clone size: few; J gene: TRBJ1-1; D gene: NA; V gene: TRBV5-8; CDR3 DNA: TGTGCCAGCAGCTCTCAGGGTTTGAACACTGAAGCTTTCTTT; CDR3 protein: CASSSQGLNTEAFF
clone size: once; J gene: TRBJ2-2; D gene: TRBD2; V gene: TRBV9; CDR3 DNA: TGTGCCAGCAGCTTGACTAGCGGTCTAACCGGGGAGCTGTTTTTT; CDR3 protein: CASSLTSGLTGELFF
clone size: NA; J gene: TRBJ2-7; D gene: NA; V gene: TRBV28; CDR3 DNA: TGTGCCAGCAGTCTTTTCCCGTTCGAGCAGTACTTC; CDR3 protein: CASSLFPFEQYF
clone size: NA; J gene: TRBJ1-1; D gene: TRBD1; V gene: TRBV27; CDR3 DNA: TGTGCCAGCAGTTCAAGGGGGCCTAACACTGAAGCTTTCTTT; CDR3 protein: CASSSRGPNTEAFF
clone size: NA; J gene: TRBJ1-1; D gene: TRBD1; V gene: TRBV28; CDR3 DNA: TGTGCCAGCAGTCCAACCGGACAGGGTCGCACTGAAGCTTTCTTT; CDR3 protein: CASSPTGQGRTEAFF
clone size: NA; J gene: TRBJ2-7; D gene: NA; V gene: TRBV15; CDR3 DNA: TGTGCCACCAGCAGAGATATAGCGACCCCCTACGAGCAGTACTTC; CDR3 protein: CATSRDIATPYEQYF
clone size: NA; J gene: TRBJ1-5; D gene: TRBD1; V gene: TRBV28; CDR3 DNA: TGTGCCAGCAGAGTCCCGACAGGGAAGAATCAGCCCCAGCATTTT; CDR3 protein: CASRVPTGKNQPQHF
clone size: NA; J gene: TRBJ1-5; D gene: NA; V gene: TRBV10-2; CDR3 DNA: TGCGCCAGCAGGGACAGAAGCAATCAGCCCCAGCATTTT; CDR3 protein: CASRDRSNQPQHF
clone size: NA; J gene: TRBJ2-1; D gene: TRBD2; V gene: TRBV7-3; CDR3 DNA: TGTGCCAGCAGCTTAATGTGTAAGGAGGCGGGGGGGCGGTTGTTTTTTATCCGCAATGAGCAGTTCTTC; CDR3 protein: CASSLMCKEAGGRLFFIRNEQFF
clone size: NA; J gene: TRBJ1-2; D gene: TRBD1; V gene: TRBV6-5; CDR3 DNA: TGTGCCAGCAGTACGACAGGGGGCGCCGGTTATGGCTACACCTTC; CDR3 protein: CASSTTGGAGYGYTF
clone size: NA; J gene: TRBJ1-5; D gene: NA; V gene: TRBV2; CDR3 DNA: TGTGCCAGCAGTGAACGGCAGGGCAATCAGCCCCAGCATTTT; CDR3 protein: CASSERQGNQPQHF
clone size: NA; J gene: TRBJ1-6; D gene: TRBD1; V gene: TRBV11-3; CDR3 DNA: TGTGCCAGCAGCTCCGGGACAGGAAATAATTCACCCCTCCACTTT; CDR3 protein: CASSSGTGNNSPLHF
clone size: once; J gene: TRBJ1-2; D gene: TRBD1; V gene: TRBV9; CDR3 DNA: TGTGCCAGCAGCCCCAGGACAGGGGGCGCGTATGGCTACACCTTC; CDR3 protein: CASSPRTGGAYGYTF
clone size: NA; J gene: TRBJ2-2; D gene: TRBD1; V gene: TRBV5-1; CDR3 DNA: TGCGCCAGCAGCTTGGGGACAGGGGGCACCGGGGAGCTGTTTTTT; CDR3 protein: CASSLGTGGTGELFF
clone size: NA; J gene: TRBJ1-6; D gene: NA; V gene: TRBV7-3; CDR3 DNA: TGTGCCAGCAGCTTAACGGCAGGGGCGAATTCACCCCTCCACTTT; CDR3 protein: CASSLTAGANSPLHF
clone size: few; J gene: TRBJ2-1; D gene: TRBD2; V gene: TRBV28; CDR3 DNA: TGTGCCAGCAGTCTACTTAGCGGGGGGGCAAGGGAGCAGTTCTTC; CDR3 protein: CASSLLSGGAREQFF
clone size: NA; J gene: TRBJ2-1; D gene: NA; V gene: TRBV4-1; CDR3 DNA: TGCGCCAGCAGCCCGCCTGACACAGCGGCAATCGGAAATGAGCAGTTCTTC; CDR3 protein: CASSPPDTAAIGNEQFF
clone size: NA; J gene: TRBJ2-2; D gene: NA; V gene: TRBV9; CDR3 DNA: TGTGCCAGCAGCGCAGGACAGAGGAACACCGGGGAGCTGTTTTTT; CDR3 protein: CASSAGQRNTGELFF
clone size: NA; J gene: TRBJ1-3; D gene: NA; V gene: TRBV13; CDR3 DNA: TGTGCCAGCAGCTATAGAAGAGGGGGTTATGGAAACACCATATATTTT; CDR3 protein: CASSYRRGGYGNTIYF
clone size: NA; J gene: TRBJ1-2; D gene: TRBD1; V gene: TRBV7-2; CDR3 DNA: TGTGCCAGCAGCTTAATGGGGACAGGACAAAATAGCTATGGCTACACCTTC; CDR3 protein: CASSLMGTGQNSYGYTF
clone size: NA; J gene: TRBJ1-6; D gene: TRBD1; V gene: TRBV30; CDR3 DNA: TGTGCCGGTAGGACAGGGCTCTCCTATAATTCACCCCTCCACTTT; CDR3 protein: CAGRTGLSYNSPLHF
clone size: once; J gene: TRBJ1-1; D gene: NA; V gene: TRBV6-5; CDR3 DNA: TGTGCCAGCAGTTCCCCGCGGCAGGGGATGGGTGAAGCTTTCTTT; CDR3 protein: CASSSPRQGMGEAFF
clone size: NA; J gene: TRBJ2-2; D gene: NA; V gene: TRBV9; CDR3 DNA: TGTGCCAGCAGCGCCCCGTGGGGCAACACCGGGGAGCTGTTTTTT; CDR3 protein: CASSAPWGNTGELFF
clone size: NA; J gene: TRBJ2-7; D gene: TRBD2; V gene: TRBV5-1; CDR3 DNA: TGCGCCAGCAGCTTGGCCTTAGCGGGAGCGGGCAGACTCTACGAGCAGTACTTC; CDR3 protein: CASSLALAGAGRLYEQYF
clone size: NA; J gene: TRBJ2-5; D gene: NA; V gene: TRBV18; CDR3 DNA: TGTGCCAGCTCATCCCAGTCCCAAGAGACCCAGTACTTC; CDR3 protein: CASSSQSQETQYF
clone size: NA; J gene: TRBJ1-1; D gene: NA; V gene: TRBV6-5; CDR3 DNA: TGTGCCAGCAGCCTGAAATGGACAGCGGTAGCTTTCTTT; CDR3 protein: CASSLKWTAVAFF
clone size: NA; J gene: TRBJ2-1; D gene: NA; V gene: TRBV28; CDR3 DNA: TGTGCCAGCAGTTTTGTAGGCGGTCAATACAATGAGCAGTTCTTC; CDR3 protein: CASSFVGGQYNEQFF
clone size: once; J gene: TRBJ1-2; D gene: TRBD1; V gene: TRBV2; CDR3 DNA: TGTGCCAGCAGTCGAGGCAGGGGGCACAACTATGGCTACACCTTC; CDR3 protein: CASSRGRGHNYGYTF
clone size: NA; J gene: TRBJ2-3; D gene: TRBD1; V gene: TRBV5-1; CDR3 DNA: TGCGCCAGCAGCTTCGGACAGGGGGATACGCAGTATTTT; CDR3 protein: CASSFGQGDTQYF
clone size: once; J gene: TRBJ2-1; D gene: NA; V gene: TRBV7-9; CDR3 DNA: TGTGCCAGCAGCCCCCCTTTCCCCTCCTACAATGAGCAGTTCTTC; CDR3 protein: CASSPPFPSYNEQFF
clone size: NA; J gene: TRBJ1-5; D gene: NA; V gene: TRBV9; CDR3 DNA: TGTGCCAGCAGCGTAGCTTTAGCGGAGCATTTTCAGCCCCAGCATTTT; CDR3 protein: CASSVALAEHFQPQHF
clone size: NA; J gene: TRBJ1-1; D gene: NA; V gene: TRBV5-1; CDR3 DNA: TGCGCCAGCAGCTTGGGACAGTCGAACACTGAAGCTTTCTTT; CDR3 protein: CASSLGQSNTEAFF
clone size: few; J gene: TRBJ1-5; D gene: TRBD1; V gene: TRBV2; CDR3 DNA: TGTGCCAGCAGAAAGGACAGGGATAGTCATCAGCCCCAGCATTTT; CDR3 protein: CASRKDRDSHQPQHF
clone size: NA; J gene: TRBJ2-6; D gene: TRBD1; V gene: TRBV10-2; CDR3 DNA: TGCGCCAGCAGTCGACAGGGGCCCTCATGGGGGGCCAACGTCCTGACTTTC; CDR3 protein: CASSRQGPSWGANVLTF
clone size: few; J gene: TRBJ1-6; D gene: TRBD1; V gene: TRBV11-2; CDR3 DNA: TGTGCCAGCAGAGAGATCCGACAGGGCGCTAATTCACCCCTCCACTTT; CDR3 protein: CASREIRQGANSPLHF
clone size: NA; J gene: TRBJ1-1; D gene: TRBD1; V gene: TRBV28; CDR3 DNA: TGTGCCAGCAGTTTACCATCTACAGGGGCCGGGGTAGGAGCTTTCTTT; CDR3 protein: CASSLPSTGAGVGAFF
clone size: NA; J gene: TRBJ2-1; D gene: NA; V gene: TRBV6-2/TRBV6-3; CDR3 DNA: TGTGCCAGCAGTCGAGGATCTTCCTACAATGAGCAGTTCTTC; CDR3 protein: CASSRGSSYNEQFF
clone size: NA; J gene: TRBJ2-5; D gene: NA; V gene: TRBV7-9; CDR3 DNA: TGTGCCAGCAGCTCAATCGAGACCCAGTACTTC; CDR3 protein: CASSSIETQYF
clone size: NA; J gene: TRBJ2-1; D gene: NA; V gene: TRBV4-1; CDR3 DNA: TGCGCCAGCAGCCAAGCACAGGACAATGAGCAGTTCTTC; CDR3 protein: CASSQAQDNEQFF
clone size: NA; J gene: TRBJ1-5; D gene: NA; V gene: TRBV5-4; CDR3 DNA: TGTGCCAGCAGCTTGGACGGTAGCAATCAGCCCCAGCATTTT; CDR3 protein: CASSLDGSNQPQHF
clone size: NA; J gene: TRBJ2-3; D gene: NA; V gene: TRBV28; CDR3 DNA: TGTGCCAGCAGTTCCTCGAATCCGGGCCCAGGCGGGGATACGCAGTATTTT; CDR3 protein: CASSSSNPGPGGDTQYF
clone size: NA; J gene: TRBJ2-7; D gene: TRBD1; V gene: TRBV7-8; CDR3 DNA: TGTGCCAGCAGCTTAGGACAGGGCATCTACGAGCAGTACTTC; CDR3 protein: CASSLGQGIYEQYF
clone size: NA; J gene: TRBJ2-1; D gene: TRBD2; V gene: TRBV2; CDR3 DNA: TGTGCCAGCAGTGAATCTAGCGGATCCTACAATGAGCAGTTCTTC; CDR3 protein: CASSESSGSYNEQFF
clone size: NA; J gene: TRBJ2-1; D gene: TRBD2; V gene: TRBV7-2; CDR3 DNA: TGTGCCAGCAGCTTCGCCGGGACTAGTGTTTCCAATGAGCAGTTCTTC; CDR3 protein: CASSFAGTSVSNEQFF
clone size: NA; J gene: TRBJ1-2; D gene: NA; V gene: TRBV29-1; CDR3 DNA: TGCAGCGTTTTGGGCCAGGGAGGAGGCTACACCTTC; CDR3 protein: CSVLGQGGGYTF
clone size: NA; J gene: TRBJ2-2; D gene: NA; V gene: TRBV5-6; CDR3 DNA: TGTGCCAGCAGCTCCGGGAGTTTTGGGAACACCGGGGAGCTGTTTTTT; CDR3 protein: CASSSGSFGNTGELFF
clone size: NA; J gene: TRBJ1-2; D gene: TRBD1; V gene: TRBV6-6; CDR3 DNA: TGTGCCAGCAGTCTCCGGCAGACAGGGGATGGCTACACCTTC; CDR3 protein: CASSLRQTGDGYTF
clone size: NA; J gene: TRBJ1-3; D gene: NA; V gene: TRBV28; CDR3 DNA: TGTGCCAGCAGTCTCCCGGGATATAGCTCTGGAAACACCATATATTTT; CDR3 protein: CASSLPGYSSGNTIYF
clone size: NA; J gene: TRBJ2-7; D gene: NA; V gene: TRBV7-9; CDR3 DNA: TGTGCCAGCAGCTTAACGGGGGACGAGCAGTACTTC; CDR3 protein: CASSLTGDEQYF